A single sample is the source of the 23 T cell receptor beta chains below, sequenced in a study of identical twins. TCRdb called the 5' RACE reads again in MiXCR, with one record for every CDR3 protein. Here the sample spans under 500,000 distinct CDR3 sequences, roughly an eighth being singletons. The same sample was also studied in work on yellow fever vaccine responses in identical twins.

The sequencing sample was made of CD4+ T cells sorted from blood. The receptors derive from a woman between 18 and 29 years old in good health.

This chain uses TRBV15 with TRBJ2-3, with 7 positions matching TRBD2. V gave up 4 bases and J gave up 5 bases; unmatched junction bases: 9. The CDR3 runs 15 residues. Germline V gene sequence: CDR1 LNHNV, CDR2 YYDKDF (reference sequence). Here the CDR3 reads CATSNSGAGEDTQYF. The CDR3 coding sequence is TGTGCCACCAGCAACAGCGGGGCTGGGGAAGATACGCAGTATTTT. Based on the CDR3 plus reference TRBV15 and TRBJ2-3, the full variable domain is DAMVIQNPRYQVTQFGKPVTLSCSQTLNHNVMYWYQQKSSQAPKLLFHYYDKDFNNEADTPDNFQSRRPNTSFCFLDIRSPGLGDTAMYLCATSNSGAGEDTQYFGPGTRLTVL.

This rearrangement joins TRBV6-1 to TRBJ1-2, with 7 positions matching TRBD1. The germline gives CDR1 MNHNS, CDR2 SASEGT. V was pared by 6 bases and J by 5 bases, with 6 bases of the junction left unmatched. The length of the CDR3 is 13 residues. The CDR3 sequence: CASRNGQEYGYTF. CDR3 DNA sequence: TGTGCCAGCAGGAACGGACAGGAGTATGGCTACACCTTC.

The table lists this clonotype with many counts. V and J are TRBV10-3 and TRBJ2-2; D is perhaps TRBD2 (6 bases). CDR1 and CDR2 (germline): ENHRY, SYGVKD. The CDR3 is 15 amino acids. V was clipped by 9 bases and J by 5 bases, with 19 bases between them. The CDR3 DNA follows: TGTGCCATACAAGGCTCCCAGGGAGGAACCGGGGAGCTGTTTTTT. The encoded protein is CAIQGSQGGTGELFF.

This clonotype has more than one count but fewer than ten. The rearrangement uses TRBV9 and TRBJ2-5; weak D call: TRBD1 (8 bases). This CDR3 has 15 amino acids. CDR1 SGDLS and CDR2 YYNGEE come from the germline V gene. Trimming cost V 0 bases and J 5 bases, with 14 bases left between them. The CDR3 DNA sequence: TGTGCCAGCAGCGTAGACAGGGGGGGCCTGGAGACCCAGTACTTC. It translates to CASSVDRGGLETQYF.

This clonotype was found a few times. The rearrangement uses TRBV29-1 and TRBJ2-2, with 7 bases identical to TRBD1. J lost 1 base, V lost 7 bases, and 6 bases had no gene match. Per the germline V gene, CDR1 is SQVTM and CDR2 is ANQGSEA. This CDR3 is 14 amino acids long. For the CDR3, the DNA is TGCAGCGGAAAGGGACAGTTGAACACCGGGGAGCTGTTTTTT. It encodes CSGKGQLNTGELFF.

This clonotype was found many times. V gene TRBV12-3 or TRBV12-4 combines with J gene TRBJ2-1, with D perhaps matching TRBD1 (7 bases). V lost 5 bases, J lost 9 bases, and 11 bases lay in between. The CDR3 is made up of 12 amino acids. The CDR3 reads CASSPQGGEQFF. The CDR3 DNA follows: TGTGCCAGCAGTCCCCAGGGGGGTGAGCAGTTCTTC.

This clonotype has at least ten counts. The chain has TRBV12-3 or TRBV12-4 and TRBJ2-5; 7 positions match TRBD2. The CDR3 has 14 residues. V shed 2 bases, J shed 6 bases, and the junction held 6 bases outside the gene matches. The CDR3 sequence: CASSLSGAHQTQYF. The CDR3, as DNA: TGTGCCAGCAGTTTAAGCGGGGCTCACCAGACCCAGTACTTC.

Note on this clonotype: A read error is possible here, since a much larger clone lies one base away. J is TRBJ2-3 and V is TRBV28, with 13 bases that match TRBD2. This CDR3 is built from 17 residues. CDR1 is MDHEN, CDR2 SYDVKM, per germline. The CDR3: CASSFAGLAGSTDTQDF. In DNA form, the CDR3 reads TGTGCCAGCAGTTTCGCGGGACTAGCGGGGAGCACAGATACGCAGGATTTT.

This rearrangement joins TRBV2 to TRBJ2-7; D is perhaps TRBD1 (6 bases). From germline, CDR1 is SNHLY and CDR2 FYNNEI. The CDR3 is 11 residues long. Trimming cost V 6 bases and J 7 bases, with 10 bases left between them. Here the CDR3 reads CASRADREQYF. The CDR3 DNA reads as TGTGCCAGCAGGGCTGACAGGGAGCAGTACTTC. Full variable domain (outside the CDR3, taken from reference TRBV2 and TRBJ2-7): EPEVTQTPSHQVTQMGQEVILRCVPISNHLYFYWYRQILGQKVEFLVSFYNNEISEKSEIFDDQFSVERPDGSNFTLKIRSTKLEDSAMYFCASRADREQYFGPGTRLTVT.

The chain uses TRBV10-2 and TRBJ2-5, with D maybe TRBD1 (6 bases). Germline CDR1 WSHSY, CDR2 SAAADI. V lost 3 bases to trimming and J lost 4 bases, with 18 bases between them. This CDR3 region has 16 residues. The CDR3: CASSDGFQGKRETQYF. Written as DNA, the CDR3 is TGCGCCAGCAGTGACGGTTTTCAGGGGAAACGAGAGACCCAGTACTTC.

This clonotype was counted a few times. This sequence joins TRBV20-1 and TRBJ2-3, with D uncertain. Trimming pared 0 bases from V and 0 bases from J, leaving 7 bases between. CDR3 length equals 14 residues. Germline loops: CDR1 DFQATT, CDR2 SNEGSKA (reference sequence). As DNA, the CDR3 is TGCAGTGCTAGAGACGGTCCGAGCACAGATACGCAGTATTTT. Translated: CSARDGPSTDTQYF.

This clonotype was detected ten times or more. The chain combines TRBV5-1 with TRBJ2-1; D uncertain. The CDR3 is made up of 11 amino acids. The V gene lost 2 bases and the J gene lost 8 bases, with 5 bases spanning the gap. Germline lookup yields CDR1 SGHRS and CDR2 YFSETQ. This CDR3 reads CASSFGDEQFF. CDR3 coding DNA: TGCGCCAGCAGCTTCGGCGATGAGCAGTTCTTC.

CDR3 nucleotides: TGTGCCAGCAGCCTAGGTACGAGCATTCAGTACTTC. This encodes CASSLGTSIQYF. The chain recombines TRBV12-3 or TRBV12-4 with TRBJ2-4; D ambiguous. This CDR3 is built from 12 residues. V lost 6 bases, J lost 9 bases, and 12 bases lay in between.

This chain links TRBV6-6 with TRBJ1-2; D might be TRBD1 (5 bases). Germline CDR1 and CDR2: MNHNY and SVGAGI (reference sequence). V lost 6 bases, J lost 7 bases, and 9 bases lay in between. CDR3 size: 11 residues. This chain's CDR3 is CASSNGGGYTF. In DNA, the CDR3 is TGTGCCAGCAGCAACGGGGGTGGCTACACCTTC.

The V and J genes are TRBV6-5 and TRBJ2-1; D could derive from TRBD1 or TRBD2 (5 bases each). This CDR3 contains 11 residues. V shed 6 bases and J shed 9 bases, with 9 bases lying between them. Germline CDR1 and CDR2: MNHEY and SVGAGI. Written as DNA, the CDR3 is TGTGCCAGCAGGGATGGGGGTGAGCAGTTCTTC. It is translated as CASRDGGEQFF.

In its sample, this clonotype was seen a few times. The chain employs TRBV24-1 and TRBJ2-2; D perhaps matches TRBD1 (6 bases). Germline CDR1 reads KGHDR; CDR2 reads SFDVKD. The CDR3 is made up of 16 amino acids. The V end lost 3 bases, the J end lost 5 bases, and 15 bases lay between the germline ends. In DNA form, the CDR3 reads TGTGCCACCAGTGATCTCATGACAGGCTTGACCGGGGAGCTGTTTTTT. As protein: CATSDLMTGLTGELFF.

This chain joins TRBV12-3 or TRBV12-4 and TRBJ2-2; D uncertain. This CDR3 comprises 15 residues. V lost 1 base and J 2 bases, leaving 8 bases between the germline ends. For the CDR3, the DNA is TGTGCCAGCAGTTTAGTATCGTATAACACCGGGGAGCTGTTTTTT. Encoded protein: CASSLVSYNTGELFF.

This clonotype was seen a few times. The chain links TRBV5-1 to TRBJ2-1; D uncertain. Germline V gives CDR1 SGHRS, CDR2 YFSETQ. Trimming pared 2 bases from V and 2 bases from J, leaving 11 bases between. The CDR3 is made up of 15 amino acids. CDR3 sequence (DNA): TGCGCCAGCAGCTTAACTGACTCCCCCTACAATGAGCAGTTCTTC. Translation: CASSLTDSPYNEQFF.

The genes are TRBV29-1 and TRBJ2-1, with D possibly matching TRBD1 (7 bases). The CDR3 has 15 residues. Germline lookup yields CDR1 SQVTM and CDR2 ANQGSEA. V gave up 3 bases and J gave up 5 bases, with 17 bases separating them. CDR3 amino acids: CSVDVGGQLDNEQFF. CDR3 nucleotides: TGCAGCGTTGATGTGGGGGGACAGTTAGACAATGAGCAGTTCTTC.

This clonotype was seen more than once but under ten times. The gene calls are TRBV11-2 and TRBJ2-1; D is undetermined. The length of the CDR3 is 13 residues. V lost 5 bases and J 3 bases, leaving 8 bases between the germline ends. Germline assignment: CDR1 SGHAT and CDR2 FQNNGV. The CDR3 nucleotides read TGTGCCAGCAGCCGTTCCTTCTACAATGAGCAGTTCTTC. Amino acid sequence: CASSRSFYNEQFF.

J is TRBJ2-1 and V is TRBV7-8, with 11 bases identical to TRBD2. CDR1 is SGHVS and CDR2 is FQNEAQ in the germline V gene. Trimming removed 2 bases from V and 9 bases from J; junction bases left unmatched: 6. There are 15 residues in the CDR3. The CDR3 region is CASSLPGLAASEQFF. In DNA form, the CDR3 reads TGTGCCAGCAGCTTACCGGGACTAGCGGCTTCTGAGCAGTTCTTC.

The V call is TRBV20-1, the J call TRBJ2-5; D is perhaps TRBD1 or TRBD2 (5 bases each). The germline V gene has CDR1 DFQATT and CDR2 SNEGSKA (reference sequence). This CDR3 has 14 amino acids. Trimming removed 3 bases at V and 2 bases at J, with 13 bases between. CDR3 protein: CSARTGTKQETQYF. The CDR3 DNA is TGCAGTGCTAGGACCGGGACGAAACAAGAGACCCAGTACTTC.

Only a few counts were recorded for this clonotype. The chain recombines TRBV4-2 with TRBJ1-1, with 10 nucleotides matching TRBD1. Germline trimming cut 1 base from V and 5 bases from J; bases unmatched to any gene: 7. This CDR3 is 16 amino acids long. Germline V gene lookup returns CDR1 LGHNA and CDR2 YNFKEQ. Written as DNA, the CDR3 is TGTGCCAGCAGCCAAGCCGCCGGGACAGGGGAAACTGAAGCTTTCTTT. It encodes CASSQAAGTGETEAFF.